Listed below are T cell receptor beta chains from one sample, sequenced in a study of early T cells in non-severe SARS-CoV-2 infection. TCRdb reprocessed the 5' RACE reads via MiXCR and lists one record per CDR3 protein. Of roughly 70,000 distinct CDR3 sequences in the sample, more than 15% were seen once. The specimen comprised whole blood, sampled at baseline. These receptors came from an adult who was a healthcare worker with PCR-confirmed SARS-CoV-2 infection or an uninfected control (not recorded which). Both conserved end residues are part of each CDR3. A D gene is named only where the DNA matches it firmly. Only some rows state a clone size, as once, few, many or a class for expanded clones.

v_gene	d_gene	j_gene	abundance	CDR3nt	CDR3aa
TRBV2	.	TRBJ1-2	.	TGTGCCAGCAGTGATGGCTCGAATAACTATGGCTACACCTTC	CASSDGSNNYGYTF
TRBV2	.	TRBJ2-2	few	TGTGCCAGCAGTGCCCGGGGGAACACCGGGGAGCTGTTTTTT	CASSARGNTGELFF
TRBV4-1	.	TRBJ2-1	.	TGCGCCAGCAGCACCACTCGAAATGAGCAGTTCTTC	CASSTTRNEQFF
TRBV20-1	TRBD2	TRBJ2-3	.	TGCAGTGCTAGAGCGTCGAGTAGCGGGAGGCCAGATACGCAGTATTTT	CSARASSSGRPDTQYF
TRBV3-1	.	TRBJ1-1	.	TGTGCCAGCAGCCCGGGGAGGGGGAACACTGAAGCTTTCTTT	CASSPGRGNTEAFF
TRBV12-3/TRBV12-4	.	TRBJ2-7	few	TGTGCCAGCAGGCCCGGTGGGCTACATAAGCAGTACTTC	CASRPGGLHKQYF
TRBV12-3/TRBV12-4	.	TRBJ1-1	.	TGTGCCAGCAGCGGGGGGTCCCGGACGGGGAACACTGAAGCTTTCTTT	CASSGGSRTGNTEAFF
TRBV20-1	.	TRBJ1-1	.	TGCAGTGCTAGTAGCCCAGGGGCGAACACTGAAGCTTTCTTT	CSASSPGANTEAFF
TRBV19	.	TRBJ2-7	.	TGTGCCACCAACGGGGGGCCCTACGAGCAGTACTTC	CATNGGPYEQYF
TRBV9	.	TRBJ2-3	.	TGTGCCAGCAGCGTAGGGAGGGGCACAGATACGCAGTATTTT	CASSVGRGTDTQYF
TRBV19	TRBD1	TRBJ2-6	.	TGTGCCAGTGGACAGGGGGCGTATGGGGCCAACGTCCTGACTTTC	CASGQGAYGANVLTF
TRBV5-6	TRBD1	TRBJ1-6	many	TGTGCCAGCAGCTTAGGGACAGCCAGAGGTTCACCCCTCCACTTT	CASSLGTARGSPLHF
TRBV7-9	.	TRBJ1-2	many	TGTGCCAGCAGCCGTGACAGCTATGGCTACACCTTC	CASSRDSYGYTF
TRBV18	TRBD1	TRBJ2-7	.	TGTGCCAGCTCACTATCTTCGGGACAGGGTTACGAGCAGTACTTC	CASSLSSGQGYEQYF
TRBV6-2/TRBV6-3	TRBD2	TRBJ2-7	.	TGTGCCAGCAGGGATCCTAGCGGGAGGTCCTACGAGCAGTACTTC	CASRDPSGRSYEQYF
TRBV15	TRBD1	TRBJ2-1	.	TGTGCCACCAGCAGAGATTTACAGGGGGCCGTGAATGAGCAGTTCTTC	CATSRDLQGAVNEQFF